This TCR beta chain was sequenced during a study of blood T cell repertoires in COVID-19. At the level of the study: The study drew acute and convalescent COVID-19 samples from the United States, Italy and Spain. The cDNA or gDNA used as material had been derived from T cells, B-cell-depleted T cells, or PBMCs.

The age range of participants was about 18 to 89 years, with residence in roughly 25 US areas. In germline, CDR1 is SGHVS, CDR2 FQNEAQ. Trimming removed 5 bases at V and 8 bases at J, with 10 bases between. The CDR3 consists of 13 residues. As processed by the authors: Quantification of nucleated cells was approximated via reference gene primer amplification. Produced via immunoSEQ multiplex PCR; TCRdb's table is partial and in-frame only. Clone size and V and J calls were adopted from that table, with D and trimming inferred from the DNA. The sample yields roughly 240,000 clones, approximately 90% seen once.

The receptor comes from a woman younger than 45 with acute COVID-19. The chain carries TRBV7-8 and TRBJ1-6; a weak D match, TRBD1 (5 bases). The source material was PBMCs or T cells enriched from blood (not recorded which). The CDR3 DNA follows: TGTGCCAGCAGCCCAGGGACTGATTCACCCCTCCACTTT. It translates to CASSPGTDSPLHF.